A selection of T cell receptor beta chains follows, all from one sample in a study of cytomegalovirus exposure and HLA in healthy donors. Using immunoSEQ multiplex PCR, the repertoire was profiled, and TCRdb retains in-frame clones only, with some absent. The sample contains some 130,000 clones, 82% of which appear only once. Sequencing was performed on PBMCs. The receptors here all came from a woman aged 45-59 years in good health and CMV-seropositive. Both conserved end residues are part of each CDR3. The order of the fields is J gene, D gene, V gene, clone size, CDR3 DNA, CDR3 protein. The D gene is left open where the match is weak. Clone size appears in some rows only: once, few, many, or a class for an expanded clone.

J gene: TRBJ2-1; D gene: TRBD1; V gene: TRBV7-9; clone size: NA; CDR3 DNA: TGTGCCAGCAGCTCGGGGGGCCGGGACAGGGGGCATCGTGGGTTCTTC; CDR3 protein: CASSSGGRDRGHRGFF
J gene: TRBJ1-2; D gene: NA; V gene: TRBV7-2; clone size: NA; CDR3 DNA: TGTGCCAGCAGCTCCAGGGGCCGGACCCCTAACTATGGCTACACCTTC; CDR3 protein: CASSSRGRTPNYGYTF
J gene: TRBJ1-3; D gene: NA; V gene: TRBV28; clone size: NA; CDR3 DNA: TGTGCCAGCAGTTTACCGGGAGCTGGAAACACCATATATTTT; CDR3 protein: CASSLPGAGNTIYF
J gene: TRBJ2-5; D gene: TRBD2; V gene: TRBV7-9; clone size: once; CDR3 DNA: TGTGCCAGCAGCTTAGGGCTAGCGGATCATCAAGAGACCCAGTACTTC; CDR3 protein: CASSLGLADHQETQYF
J gene: TRBJ2-7; D gene: TRBD2; V gene: TRBV7-2; clone size: NA; CDR3 DNA: TGTGCCAGCAGCTTAGTAGCGGGAGGAGGCGAGCAGTACTTC; CDR3 protein: CASSLVAGGGEQYF
J gene: TRBJ2-7; D gene: NA; V gene: TRBV5-1; clone size: NA; CDR3 DNA: TGCGCCAGCAGCACCAAATGGAGAGGGCAGACCAGTTTCCACGAGCAGTACTTC; CDR3 protein: CASSTKWRGQTSFHEQYF
J gene: TRBJ1-5; D gene: NA; V gene: TRBV6-5; clone size: NA; CDR3 DNA: TGTGCCAGCAGTTACACAGGCCAGAGTGGTCAGCCCCAGCATTTT; CDR3 protein: CASSYTGQSGQPQHF
J gene: TRBJ2-7; D gene: NA; V gene: TRBV15; clone size: NA; CDR3 DNA: TGTGCCACCAGCAACTTGGACTTACCCTACGAGCAGTACTTC; CDR3 protein: CATSNLDLPYEQYF
J gene: TRBJ1-2; D gene: NA; V gene: TRBV5-6; clone size: NA; CDR3 DNA: TGTGCCAGCAGCAGCGTGGGGACTTCTAACTATGGCTACACCTTC; CDR3 protein: CASSSVGTSNYGYTF
J gene: TRBJ2-5; D gene: NA; V gene: TRBV7-8; clone size: NA; CDR3 DNA: TGTGCCAGCAGCTCCAGACAGAGTCCCCAGGACGAGACCCAGTACTTC; CDR3 protein: CASSSRQSPQDETQYF
J gene: TRBJ2-2; D gene: NA; V gene: TRBV28; clone size: NA; CDR3 DNA: TGTGCCAGCAGTTTCCCTCGGAGAGGTACCGGGGAGCTGTTTTTT; CDR3 protein: CASSFPRRGTGELFF
J gene: TRBJ2-7; D gene: TRBD1; V gene: TRBV29-1; clone size: NA; CDR3 DNA: TGCAGCGTCACCCACCCGAGGACAGGGGACTACGAGCAGTACTTC; CDR3 protein: CSVTHPRTGDYEQYF
J gene: TRBJ1-3; D gene: NA; V gene: TRBV18; clone size: NA; CDR3 DNA: TGTGCCAGCTCACCCGCCTACTCTGGAAACACCATATATTTT; CDR3 protein: CASSPAYSGNTIYF
J gene: TRBJ1-2; D gene: NA; V gene: TRBV4-3; clone size: NA; CDR3 DNA: TGCGCCAGCAGCCATTCAGGGGAGTCCAACTATGGCTACACCTTC; CDR3 protein: CASSHSGESNYGYTF
J gene: TRBJ2-5; D gene: NA; V gene: TRBV11-2; clone size: NA; CDR3 DNA: TGTGCCAGCAGCTTAGGTCACACCCAAGAGACCCAGTACTTC; CDR3 protein: CASSLGHTQETQYF
J gene: TRBJ2-2; D gene: TRBD2; V gene: TRBV11-2; clone size: NA; CDR3 DNA: TGTGCCAGCAGCCGGAGGACTAGCCTCACCGGGGAGCTGTTTTTT; CDR3 protein: CASSRRTSLTGELFF
J gene: TRBJ1-1; D gene: TRBD1; V gene: TRBV9; clone size: NA; CDR3 DNA: TGTGCCAGCAGCCCCGGGACAGGGGACACTGAAGCTTTCTTT; CDR3 protein: CASSPGTGDTEAFF
J gene: TRBJ1-1; D gene: TRBD1; V gene: TRBV5-1; clone size: few; CDR3 DNA: TGCGCCAGCAGCTTGGGGAGGACAGGCGAAGCTTTCTTT; CDR3 protein: CASSLGRTGEAFF
J gene: TRBJ1-1; D gene: NA; V gene: TRBV18; clone size: NA; CDR3 DNA: TGTGCCAGCTCACTCTCGGGTGTCCTCATGAACACTGAAGCTTTCTTT; CDR3 protein: CASSLSGVLMNTEAFF
J gene: TRBJ1-5; D gene: TRBD1; V gene: TRBV7-8; clone size: NA; CDR3 DNA: TGTGCCAGCAGCCCTTGGACAGGGGACAGCAATCAGCCCCAGCATTTT; CDR3 protein: CASSPWTGDSNQPQHF
J gene: TRBJ2-1; D gene: NA; V gene: TRBV4-1; clone size: NA; CDR3 DNA: TGCGCCAGCAGCCAAGATGTGGCTAGCCTGGGCCGAAATGAGCAGTTCTTC; CDR3 protein: CASSQDVASLGRNEQFF
J gene: TRBJ1-1; D gene: NA; V gene: TRBV15; clone size: NA; CDR3 DNA: TGTGCCACCGGGGGGGAGGGGGTTGAAGCTTTCTTT; CDR3 protein: CATGGEGVEAFF
J gene: TRBJ2-1; D gene: TRBD1; V gene: TRBV11-1; clone size: NA; CDR3 DNA: TGTGCCCCGAGTCAGGGGGAGCCCTACAATGAGCAGTTCTTC; CDR3 protein: CAPSQGEPYNEQFF
J gene: TRBJ1-1; D gene: NA; V gene: TRBV5-1; clone size: NA; CDR3 DNA: TGCGCCAGCAGCTTGACGGGAGCGAACACTGAAGCTTTCTTT; CDR3 protein: CASSLTGANTEAFF
J gene: TRBJ1-1; D gene: TRBD1; V gene: TRBV19; clone size: NA; CDR3 DNA: TGTGCCAGTAGTCCCGGGACAGGGAGAATGAACACTGAAGCTTTCTTT; CDR3 protein: CASSPGTGRMNTEAFF
J gene: TRBJ1-2; D gene: NA; V gene: TRBV10-1; clone size: NA; CDR3 DNA: TGCGCCAGCAGTCCTACAGGGTGGGCCTATGGCTACACCTTC; CDR3 protein: CASSPTGWAYGYTF
J gene: TRBJ1-3; D gene: NA; V gene: TRBV5-5; clone size: NA; CDR3 DNA: TGTGCCAGCACGGACAGAAGCTCTGGAAACACCATATATTTT; CDR3 protein: CASTDRSSGNTIYF
J gene: TRBJ1-5; D gene: TRBD1; V gene: TRBV7-3; clone size: NA; CDR3 DNA: TGTGCCAGCAGCCCCCGGACAGGGCGGCCCTTCAAAAACAGGGATAAGGGCGAGCCCCAGCATTTT; CDR3 protein: CASSPRTGRPFKNRDKGEPQHF
J gene: TRBJ1-2; D gene: NA; V gene: TRBV4-1; clone size: NA; CDR3 DNA: TGCGCCAGCAGCCAAGAGAAACAGGTGGTTGGAGATGGCTACACCTTC; CDR3 protein: CASSQEKQVVGDGYTF
J gene: TRBJ1-6; D gene: NA; V gene: TRBV7-9; clone size: NA; CDR3 DNA: TGTTCCAGCAGCTATGGTCGGCCGTTGGAGAGAAATTCACCCCTCCACTTT; CDR3 protein: CSSSYGRPLERNSPLHF
J gene: TRBJ2-7; D gene: NA; V gene: TRBV5-4; clone size: NA; CDR3 DNA: TGTGCCAGCAGCCGACTCTACCTAAACGAGCAGTACTTC; CDR3 protein: CASSRLYLNEQYF
J gene: TRBJ1-2; D gene: TRBD1; V gene: TRBV28; clone size: NA; CDR3 DNA: TGTGCCAGCAGTCTGACAGGGGTTAGGGGCTACACCTTC; CDR3 protein: CASSLTGVRGYTF
J gene: TRBJ2-1; D gene: NA; V gene: TRBV27; clone size: NA; CDR3 DNA: TGTGCCAGCAGTTTAGAGGGTGGCGATGAGCAGTTCTTC; CDR3 protein: CASSLEGGDEQFF
J gene: TRBJ2-4; D gene: TRBD2; V gene: TRBV6-6; clone size: NA; CDR3 DNA: TGTGCCAGCAGTACCCTAGCGGGGGTAAGAGGCGTTCAGTACTTC; CDR3 protein: CASSTLAGVRGVQYF
J gene: TRBJ2-7; D gene: NA; V gene: TRBV21-1; clone size: NA; CDR3 DNA: TGTGCCAGCAGCAAAGCGGGACTTTCAGGACTAGCGGGAAACAATGGGTACGAGCAGTACTTC; CDR3 protein: CASSKAGLSGLAGNNGYEQYF
J gene: TRBJ2-4; D gene: NA; V gene: TRBV7-2; clone size: NA; CDR3 DNA: TGTGCCAGCATCTTGGACTCGCCTATTCAGTACTTC; CDR3 protein: CASILDSPIQYF
J gene: TRBJ2-2; D gene: NA; V gene: TRBV2; clone size: once; CDR3 DNA: TGTGCCAGCAGTCAAACCGGGGAGCTGTTTTTT; CDR3 protein: CASSQTGELFF
J gene: TRBJ1-5; D gene: NA; V gene: TRBV10-3; clone size: NA; CDR3 DNA: TGTGCCATCACCGTCGACATCAATCAGCCCCAGCATTTT; CDR3 protein: CAITVDINQPQHF
J gene: TRBJ1-4; D gene: NA; V gene: TRBV2; clone size: NA; CDR3 DNA: TGTGCCAGCAGTGAGAGGGGACTGGGCAATGAAAAACTGTTTTTT; CDR3 protein: CASSERGLGNEKLFF
J gene: TRBJ1-1; D gene: NA; V gene: TRBV11-2; clone size: once; CDR3 DNA: TGTGCCAGCAGCTTAGATGTCGACAGGGAAGCTTTCTTT; CDR3 protein: CASSLDVDREAFF
J gene: TRBJ2-5; D gene: NA; V gene: TRBV6-6; clone size: NA; CDR3 DNA: TGTGCCAGCAGTTACACAGGGCAGACCCAGTACTTC; CDR3 protein: CASSYTGQTQYF